This T cell receptor (beta chain) derives from a study of T cells in Graves' hyperthyroidism and ophthalmopathy. General study results and limits: Most thyroid clonotypes expanded above 0.001 appeared in blood too.

CDR1 and CDR2 from the germline V gene are SGDLS and YYNGEE. V was cut by 4 bases and J by 5 bases, with 15 bases left in between. CDR3 length equals 15 residues. Patients aged 18 to 65 had newly diagnosed hyperthyroidism that had lasted under 2 months. For this clonotype: The antigen is unknown.

There were TCR beta CDR3 regions amplified from RNA transcripts. First-round RT-PCR with HTBI primers amplified the TCR CDR3 region. Using its own MiXCR run on the multiplex PCR reads, TCRdb lists one record per CDR3 protein. The table includes 560,000 or so distinct CDR3 sequences, 40% to 55% detected once. The receptor was derived from a woman younger than 30 with Graves' hyperthyroidism. The specimen was peripheral blood or thyroid tissue (not recorded which). The chain couples TRBV9 to TRBJ1-4; D is possibly TRBD1 (6 bases). Written as DNA, the CDR3 is TGTGCCAGCAGCTCTTCCGGGACACAAAATGAAAAACTGTTTTTT. Protein product: CASSSSGTQNEKLFF.